A selection of T cell receptor beta chains follows, all from one sample in a study of cytomegalovirus exposure and HLA in healthy donors. Some clones are missing from TCRdb's copy, which holds only in-frame ones; the method was immunoSEQ multiplex PCR. The repertoire holds roughly 130,000 clones, with 75% to 85% as singletons. Material: PBMCs. Receptor source: a man in his forties or fifties in good health and CMV-seronegative. CDR3s include the opening cysteine and the closing phenylalanine or tryptophan. D genes are given only for firm matches. A row's size may be missing; if present it is once, few, many or a size class.

TRBJ1-2	.	.	TRBV5-1	CASSLMTAPTNYGYTF	TGCGCCAGCAGCTTGATGACAGCCCCAACGAACTATGGCTACACCTTC
TRBJ1-6	.	.	TRBV10-1	CASSGLVEGSNSPLHF	TGCGCCAGCAGTGGGCTAGTGGAGGGAAGTAATTCACCCCTCCACTTT
TRBJ2-7	.	TRBD2	TRBV7-9	CASSPPSGRAEQYF	TGTGCCAGCAGCCCCCCTAGCGGGAGGGCCGAGCAGTACTTC
TRBJ2-1	.	TRBD2	TRBV10-3	CAISAGFGGSGSGNEQFF	TGTGCCATCAGTGCCGGATTTGGGGGGAGCGGGAGTGGCAATGAGCAGTTCTTC
TRBJ1-2	once	.	TRBV28	CASSFQSGDGYTF	TGTGCCAGCAGTTTCCAGTCAGGGGATGGCTACACCTTC
TRBJ1-5	.	TRBD1	TRBV2	CASSRDRSNQPQHF	TGTGCCAGCAGTCGGGACAGAAGCAATCAGCCCCAGCATTTT
TRBJ2-5	once	TRBD2	TRBV9	CASSVGATSEIQETQYF	TGTGCCAGCAGCGTAGGAGCGACTAGCGAGATCCAAGAGACCCAGTACTTC
TRBJ2-7	.	TRBD1	TRBV13	CASSSRTGTYEQYF	TGTGCCAGCAGCTCCCGGACAGGGACCTACGAGCAGTACTTC
TRBJ2-7	.	.	TRBV21-1	CASSTEVASGVYEQYF	TGTGCCAGCAGCACCGAGGTGGCTAGCGGGGTGTACGAGCAGTACTTC
TRBJ1-2	few	.	TRBV29-1	CSTEAGTGYGYTF	TGCAGCACCGAAGCCGGGACTGGCTATGGCTACACCTTC
TRBJ1-1	.	.	TRBV27	CASSLSPQGTTEAFF	TGTGCCAGCAGTTTATCCCCACAGGGAACGACTGAAGCTTTCTTT
TRBJ2-7	.	TRBD2	TRBV5-1	CASRTLAGLYEQYF	TGCGCCAGCAGAACGCTAGCGGGACTCTACGAGCAGTACTTC
TRBJ1-2	.	TRBD1	TRBV7-6	CASSLTTGDGYGYTF	TGTGCCAGCAGCTTAACCACAGGGGATGGCTATGGCTACACCTTC
TRBJ2-2	.	TRBD1	TRBV13	CASSHRGPNTGELFF	TGTGCCAGCAGCCACAGGGGGCCGAACACCGGGGAGCTGTTTTTT
TRBJ2-7	.	TRBD1	TRBV7-9	CASSSGQDSYEQYF	TGTGCCAGCAGCTCCGGACAGGACTCCTACGAGCAGTACTTC
TRBJ2-2	few	TRBD1	TRBV30	CAWSPPGGTGSPGELFF	TGTGCCTGGAGTCCCCCCGGGGGGACAGGGAGCCCCGGGGAGCTGTTTTTT
TRBJ1-1	.	.	TRBV5-6	CASSLTGTNTEAFF	TGTGCCAGCAGCTTGACGGGGACAAACACTGAAGCTTTCTTT
TRBJ1-3	few	.	TRBV30	CAWSDRNTIYF	TGTGCCTGGAGTGACAGGAACACCATATATTTT
TRBJ1-5	.	TRBD1	TRBV18	CASSPQDRGVNQPQHF	TGTGCCAGCTCACCTCAGGACAGGGGGGTCAATCAGCCCCAGCATTTT
TRBJ2-5	.	TRBD1	TRBV5-1	CASSLGGTGGETQYF	TGCGCCAGCAGCTTGGGCGGGACAGGGGGAGAGACCCAGTACTTC
TRBJ2-2	.	.	TRBV19	CASSLIDRRTGELFF	TGTGCCAGTAGTCTAATAGACAGGCGCACCGGGGAGCTGTTTTTT
TRBJ2-5	.	.	TRBV2	CASTFGVSSETQYF	TGTGCCAGCACTTTCGGGGTCTCTTCGGAGACCCAGTACTTC
TRBJ2-5	.	.	TRBV6-1	CASSRLGETQYF	TGTGCCAGCAGCCGACTTGGGGAGACCCAGTACTTC
TRBJ1-2	few	TRBD1	TRBV28	CASSYDRGGGYTF	TGTGCCAGCAGTTACGACAGGGGCGGTGGCTACACCTTC
TRBJ2-5	.	TRBD1	TRBV28	CASSPPGQGIGGETQYF	TGTGCCAGCAGTCCGCCGGGACAGGGGATAGGAGGGGAGACCCAGTACTTC
TRBJ2-1	.	TRBD1	TRBV10-3	CAITPDRTNEQFF	TGTGCCATCACTCCGGACAGGACCAATGAGCAGTTCTTC
TRBJ2-4	few	.	TRBV27	CASSPDRTLAKNIQYF	TGTGCCAGCAGCCCAGACAGGACTCTAGCCAAAAACATTCAGTACTTC
TRBJ1-6	.	TRBD1	TRBV5-1	CASSLSGQGNSPLHF	TGCGCCAGCAGCTTGTCGGGACAGGGGAACTCACCCCTCCACTTT
TRBJ2-7	.	TRBD2	TRBV5-1	CASSFGLAGRSSYEQYF	TGCGCCAGCAGCTTCGGACTAGCGGGCCGGAGCTCCTACGAGCAGTACTTC
TRBJ1-4	.	.	TRBV19	CASSTSEKLFF	TGTGCCAGTAGCACTAGTGAAAAACTGTTTTTT
TRBJ1-2	few	TRBD1	TRBV2	CASRSGQGYGYTF	TGTGCCAGCAGGTCCGGACAGGGGTATGGCTACACCTTC
TRBJ1-4	.	.	TRBV7-9	CASSLAGAVEKLFF	TGTGCCAGCAGCTTAGCAGGGGCGGTAGAAAAACTGTTTTTT
TRBJ2-7	.	TRBD2	TRBV6-5	CASSYSIAGDYEQYF	TGTGCCAGCAGTTACTCGATAGCGGGGGACTACGAGCAGTACTTC